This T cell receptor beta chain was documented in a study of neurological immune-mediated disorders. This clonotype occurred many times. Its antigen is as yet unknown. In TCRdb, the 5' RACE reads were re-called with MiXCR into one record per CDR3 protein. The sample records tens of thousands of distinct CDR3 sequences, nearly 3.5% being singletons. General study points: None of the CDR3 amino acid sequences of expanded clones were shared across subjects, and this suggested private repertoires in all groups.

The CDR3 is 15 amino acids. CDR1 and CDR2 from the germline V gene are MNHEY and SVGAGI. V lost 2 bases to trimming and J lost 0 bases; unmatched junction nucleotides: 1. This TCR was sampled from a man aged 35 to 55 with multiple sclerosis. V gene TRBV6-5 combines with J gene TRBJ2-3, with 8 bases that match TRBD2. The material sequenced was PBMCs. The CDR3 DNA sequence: TGTGCCAGCAGTTACCAGCGGGGGAGCACAGATACGCAGTATTTT. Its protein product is CASSYQRGSTDTQYF.